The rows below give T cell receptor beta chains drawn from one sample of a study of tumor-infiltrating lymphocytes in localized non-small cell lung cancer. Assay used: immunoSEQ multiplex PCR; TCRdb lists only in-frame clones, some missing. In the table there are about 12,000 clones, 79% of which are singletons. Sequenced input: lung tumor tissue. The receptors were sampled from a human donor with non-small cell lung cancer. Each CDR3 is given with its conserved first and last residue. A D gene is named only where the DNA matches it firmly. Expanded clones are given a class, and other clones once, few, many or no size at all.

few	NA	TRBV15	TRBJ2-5	CATSRGRETQYF	TGTGCCACCAGCAGGGGGCGAGAGACCCAGTACTTC
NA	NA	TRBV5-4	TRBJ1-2	CASSRLGGSYGYTF	TGTGCCAGCAGCCGCCTGGGAGGGAGCTATGGCTACACCTTC
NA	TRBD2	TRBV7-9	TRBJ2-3	CASSLGMGLAGTTDTQYF	TGTGCCAGCAGCTTAGGAATGGGACTAGCGGGAACGACAGATACGCAGTATTTT
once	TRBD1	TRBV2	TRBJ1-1	CASNVQGYTEAFF	TGTGCCAGCAATGTACAGGGGTACACTGAAGCTTTCTTT
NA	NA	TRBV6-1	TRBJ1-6	CASSDATKSPLHF	TGTGCCAGCAGTGACGCGACAAAATCACCCCTCCACTTT
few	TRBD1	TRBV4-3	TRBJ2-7	CASSQDERGPRNEQYF	TGCGCCAGCAGCCAAGATGAGAGGGGGCCTCGGAACGAGCAGTACTTC
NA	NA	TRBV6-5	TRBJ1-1	CASSYSRRTEAFF	TGTGCCAGCAGTTACTCCAGGCGGACTGAAGCTTTCTTT
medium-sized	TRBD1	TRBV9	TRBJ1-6	CASSRDRGHSPLHF	TGTGCCAGCAGCCGGGACAGGGGCCATTCACCCCTCCACTTT
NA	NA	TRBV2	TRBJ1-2	CASPSDRSYGYTF	TGTGCCAGCCCGTCCGACAGATCCTATGGCTACACCTTC
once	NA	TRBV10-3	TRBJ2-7	CAISEGGPYEQYF	TGTGCCATCAGTGAGGGCGGACCCTACGAGCAGTACTTC
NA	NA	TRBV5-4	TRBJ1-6	CASSHGSSTLHF	TGTGCCAGCAGCCACGGCTCTTCAACCCTCCACTTT
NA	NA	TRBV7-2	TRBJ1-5	CASSQTRTRGSRPQHF	TGTGCCAGCAGCCAAACCCGAACCAGGGGCTCCAGGCCCCAGCATTTT
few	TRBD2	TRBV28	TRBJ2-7	CASSPGTSVSYEQYF	TGTGCCAGCAGCCCCGGGACTAGCGTTTCCTACGAGCAGTACTTC
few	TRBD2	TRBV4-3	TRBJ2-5	CASSQDWASGAQETQYF	TGCGCCAGCAGCCAAGATTGGGCTAGCGGGGCACAAGAGACCCAGTACTTC
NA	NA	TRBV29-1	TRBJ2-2	CSVGEGQLFF	TGCAGCGTTGGGGAAGGACAGCTGTTTTTT
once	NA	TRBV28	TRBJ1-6	CASRETVNSPLHF	TGTGCCAGCAGAGAAACGGTTAATTCACCCCTCCACTTT
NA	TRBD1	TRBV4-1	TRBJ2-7	CASSRTGTGVYEQYF	TGCGCCAGCAGCCGGACCGGGACAGGGGTTTACGAGCAGTACTTC
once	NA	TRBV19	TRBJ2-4	CASSSIGEVGKNIQYF	TGTGCCAGTAGTAGTATAGGGGAGGTCGGCAAAAACATTCAGTACTTC
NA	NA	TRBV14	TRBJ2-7	CASSPGFYEQYF	TGTGCCAGCAGTCCAGGGTTCTACGAGCAGTACTTC
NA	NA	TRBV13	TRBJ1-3	CASSNILSGNTIYF	TGTGCCAGCAGCAATATCCTCTCTGGAAACACCATATATTTT
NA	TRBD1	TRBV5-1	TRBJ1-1	CASSLQGAGTEAFF	TGCGCCAGCAGCTTACAGGGGGCAGGCACTGAAGCTTTCTTT
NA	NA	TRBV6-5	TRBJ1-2	CASSPSLGGHYGYTF	TGTGCCAGCAGTCCTTCTTTAGGGGGTCACTATGGCTACACCTTC
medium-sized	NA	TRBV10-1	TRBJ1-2	CASSESRGVGAYGYTF	TGCGCCAGCAGTGAGTCGCGGGGGGTCGGGGCCTATGGCTACACCTTC
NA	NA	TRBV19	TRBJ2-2	CASSSTDGFGFRSRGTGELFF	TGTGCCAGTAGTTCGACCGATGGTTTTGGGTTCAGGAGTCGAGGCACCGGGGAGCTGTTTTTT
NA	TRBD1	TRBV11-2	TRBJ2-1	CASSPGRTGYNEQFF	TGTGCCAGCAGCCCCGGGCGGACAGGGTACAATGAGCAGTTCTTC
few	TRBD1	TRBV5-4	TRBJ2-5	CASSLRTGGTETQYF	TGTGCCAGCAGCCTACGGACAGGGGGGACAGAGACCCAGTACTTC
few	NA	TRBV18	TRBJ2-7	CASSQTTTGNYEQYF	TGTGCCAGCTCCCAGACGACAACGGGGAACTACGAGCAGTACTTC
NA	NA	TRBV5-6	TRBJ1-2	CASSSDSYGYTF	TGTGCCAGCAGCTCCGACAGCTATGGCTACACCTTC
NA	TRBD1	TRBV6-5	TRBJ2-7	CASTPLQGGPYEQYF	TGTGCCAGCACCCCCCTACAGGGGGGCCCCTACGAGCAGTACTTC
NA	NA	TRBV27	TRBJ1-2	CASSLKAYYGYTF	TGTGCCAGCAGTTTAAAGGCCTACTATGGCTACACCTTC
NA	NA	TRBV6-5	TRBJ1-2	CASSIQGSYGYTF	TGTGCCAGCAGTATACAGGGTTCCTATGGCTACACCTTC
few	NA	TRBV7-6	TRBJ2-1	CASSYLVGGDNEQFF	TGTGCCAGCAGCTATTTAGTGGGTGGGGACAATGAGCAGTTCTTC
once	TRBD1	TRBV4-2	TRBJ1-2	CASSPGTVYGYTF	TGTGCCAGCAGCCCCGGGACAGTCTATGGCTACACCTTC
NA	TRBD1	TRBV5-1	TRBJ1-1	CASSRTGGLNTEAFF	TGCGCCAGCAGCCGGACAGGGGGTTTGAACACTGAAGCTTTCTTT
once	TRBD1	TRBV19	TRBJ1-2	CASSRDRGYGYTF	TGTGCCAGTAGCCGGGACAGGGGCTATGGCTACACCTTC
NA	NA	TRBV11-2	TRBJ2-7	CASSLRSVSYEQYF	TGTGCCAGCAGCTTAAGATCTGTATCCTACGAGCAGTACTTC
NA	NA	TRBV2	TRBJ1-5	CASSEPGADSNQPQHF	TGTGCCAGCAGTGAGCCAGGGGCGGATAGCAATCAGCCCCAGCATTTT
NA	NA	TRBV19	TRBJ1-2	CASSIFPISNYGYTF	TGTGCCAGTAGTATATTCCCGATATCTAACTATGGCTACACCTTC
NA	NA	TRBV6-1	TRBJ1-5	CASNPSGGQPQHF	TGTGCCAGCAACCCTTCGGGGGGGCAGCCCCAGCATTTT
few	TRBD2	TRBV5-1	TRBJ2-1	CASSITAGLAGNYNEQFF	TGCGCCAGCAGCATAACCGCCGGACTAGCGGGTAACTACAATGAGCAGTTCTTC
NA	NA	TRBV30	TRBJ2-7	CALTVLGRGSYEQYF	TGTGCCTTAACTGTCTTGGGTAGGGGGAGCTACGAGCAGTACTTC
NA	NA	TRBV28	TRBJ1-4	CASSSAWLTTNEKLFF	TGTGCCAGCAGTTCGGCATGGCTGACAACTAATGAAAAACTGTTTTTT
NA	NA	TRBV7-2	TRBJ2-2	CASSLSSRHGNTGELFF	TGTGCCAGCAGCTTATCCAGTAGACACGGGAACACCGGGGAGCTGTTTTTT
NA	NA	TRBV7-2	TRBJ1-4	CASSLGRVTNEKLFF	TGTGCCAGCAGCCTGGGCAGGGTAACTAATGAAAAACTGTTTTTT
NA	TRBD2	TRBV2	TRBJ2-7	CASSRLAGAYEQYF	TGTGCCAGCAGTAGACTAGCGGGAGCCTACGAGCAGTACTTC
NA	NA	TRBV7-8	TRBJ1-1	CASNRGRENTEAFF	TGTGCCAGCAATCGGGGCAGGGAGAACACTGAAGCTTTCTTT
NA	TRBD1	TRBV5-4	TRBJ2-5	CASSQTGYLEETQYF	TGTGCCAGCAGCCAGACAGGGTATCTGGAAGAGACCCAGTACTTC
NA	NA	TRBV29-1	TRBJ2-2	CSVREGSGTYTGELFF	TGCAGCGTTAGGGAAGGATCCGGGACCTACACCGGGGAGCTGTTTTTT